This T cell receptor beta chain emerged from a study of OX40 agonist ivuxolimab in advanced cancers. Regarding the research as a whole: Ivuxolimab was an agonistic, fully human IgG2 monoclonal antibody directed against OX40 (CD134), a costimulatory receptor. Intravenous ivuxolimab was administered to patients every 2 weeks at six dose levels: 0.01, 0.1, 0.3, 1.5, 3 and 10 mg/kg. Among the approximately 50 dose-escalation patients, about 20 had hepatocellular carcinoma, 15 or so melanoma, 9 renal cell carcinoma and 9 head and neck cancer. The dose-escalation cohort was over 70% male with a mean age of around 62 years, ranging from 23 to 79. Prior anti-PD-1, anti-PD-L1 or anti-CTLA-4 therapy was permitted, and 40% to 50% of dose-escalation patients had received checkpoint inhibitors. Partial responses occurred in three dose-escalation patients, of whom one had hepatocellular carcinoma and two had cutaneous melanoma. The point of sequencing TCRbeta in the periphery was to test whether ivuxolimab changed TCR sequence diversity and drove clonal T-cell expansion. The paper describes the monotherapy dose-escalation part (N = 52 patients) of the phase I trial of ivuxolimab. The paper's findings and limits, for the study overall: At doses from 0.1 to 3.0 mg/kg, clonal expansion was seen in both CD4+ and CD8+ blood T cells between baseline and week 6. The antigen specificity of the peripheral T cells that underwent clonal expansion was not determined. In partial responders in the 0.1-3.0 mg/kg groups, normalized peripheral clonal expansion was found to be among the lowest, especially among CD8+ T cells. Low levels of normalized T-cell clonal expansion were also seen in some nonresponding patients. On average, CD8+ T cells showed more expanded clones than CD4+ T cells after ivuxolimab.

For sequencing of the TCRbeta CDR3 region, genomic DNA was extracted from the sorted cells. TCRbeta CDR3 regions were sequenced using the immunoSEQ Assay. TCRdb holds this immuneACCESS table with in-frame rearrangements only. Some clones are missing; in checked studies, unresolved V genes explain under half, and the rest has no known cause. The sample yields approximately 90,000 clones; more than 70% were counted once. The ten most abundant clones make up roughly 4% of the sample. On this clone: Its antigen is currently not known. No qualities accompany the bases; no much larger clone lies one base away.

CDR1 and CDR2 are drawn from the germline V gene: MGHDK, SYGVNS. Inclusive of the bounding cysteine and phenylalanine, the CDR3 is 16 residues long. The only DNA kept is the CDR3, 48 bases in frame from the first base. V lost 2 bases and J lost 5 bases, and the count of bases not matched to a germline gene is 5. Patients with autoimmune disease history or receiving systemic immunosuppression were excluded from the trial. Peripheral blood for TCR sequencing was collected from all dose cohorts at baseline, on cycle 4 day 1, and on cycle 7 day 1. Samples were obtained from an open-label, multicenter, first-in-human phase I dose-escalation trial of ivuxolimab. The trial enrolled adults with locally advanced or metastatic head and neck squamous cell, hepatocellular, melanoma or renal cell carcinoma. Before TCR sequencing, CD4+ and CD8+ T cells were separately sorted from peripheral blood.

The V and J segments used are TRBV25-1 and TRBJ2-5, with 13 bases aligning to TRBD2. Sequencing was performed on CD4+ or CD8+ T cells sorted from blood, taken in a trial of the OX40 agonist ivuxolimab. The clonotype comes from an adult with an advanced solid tumor such as melanoma, head and neck, liver or kidney cancer. The nucleotides read TGTGCCAGCAGTGAAAGAGGGACTAGCGGGACGGAGACCCAGTACTTC. It is translated as CASSERGTSGTETQYF. Beyond the CDR3, the reference TRBV25-1 and TRBJ2-5 genes provide the residues; the full variable domain reads: EADIYQTPRYLVIGTGKKITLECSQTMGHDKMYWYQQDPGMELHLIHYSYGVNSTEKGDLSSESTVSRIRTEHFPLTLESARPSHTSQYLCASSERGTSGTETQYFGPGTRLLVL.